Following are 6 T cell receptor beta chains from one sample sequenced in a study of T cell responses to AZD1222 COVID-19 vaccine. TCRdb keeps only in-frame clones here, not all; method: immunoSEQ multiplex PCR. Here the sample spans roughly 140,000 clones, approximately 90% being singletons. The source was peripheral blood, collected on day 0 of AZD1222 vaccination. Receptors originate from an adult in good health.

This sequence joins TRBV25-1 and TRBJ1-1, with TRBD1 matching over 7 bases. Germline-derived CDR1 and CDR2 are MGHDK and SYGVNS. Unmatched junction bases numbered 7, after V lost 5 bases and J lost 4 bases. The CDR3 totals 14 residues. The CDR3 sequence: CASSTDRLVTEAFF. The CDR3 DNA is TGTGCCAGCAGTACGGACAGGCTAGTCACTGAAGCTTTCTTT. Drawing the rest from reference TRBV25-1 and TRBJ1-1, the complete variable domain is EADIYQTPRYLVIGTGKKITLECSQTMGHDKMYWYQQDPGMELHLIHYSYGVNSTEKGDLSSESTVSRIRTEHFPLTLESARPSHTSQYLCASSTDRLVTEAFFGQGTRLTVV.

The chain recombines TRBV19 with TRBJ2-1; 7 bases are shared with TRBD2. Germline assignment: CDR1 LNHDA and CDR2 SQIVND (reference sequence). CDR3 length equals 16 residues. V shed 10 bases and J 6 bases; nucleotides not matched to a gene: 18. CDR3 DNA: TGTGCCACACTAAACTACCGGGAGGCCGGGATCAATGAGCAGTTCTTC. This codes for CATLNYREAGINEQFF.

DNA for the CDR3: TGTGCCAGCAGCTTAGTCCCCCAGTTAGGGCCCCAGCATTTT. The encoded protein is CASSLVPQLGPQHF. V usage is TRBV7-2 and J usage is TRBJ1-5; D is unresolved. Trimming removed 1 base from V and 9 bases from J, with 13 bases in between. The CDR3 consists of 14 residues. CDR1 is SGHTA and CDR2 is FQGNSA in the germline V gene.

In its sample, this clone was seen once. J is TRBJ1-1 and V is TRBV28; unclear D gene. V lost 8 bases, J lost 1 base, and 8 bases lay in between. Germline-derived CDR1 and CDR2 are MDHEN and SYDVKM. The CDR3 length is 12 residues. In DNA form, the CDR3 reads TGTGCCAGCGACCTGGGGAACACTGAAGCTTTCTTT. Protein: CASDLGNTEAFF.

This sequence joins TRBV4-1 and TRBJ2-7, with 7 bases matching TRBD1. CDR1 is MGHRA, CDR2 YSYEKL, per germline. The CDR3 extends over 15 amino acids. The trim removed 4 bases at V and 0 bases at J, leaving 6 bases unmatched. The CDR3: CASSLRDSGSYEQYF. CDR3 bases: TGCGCCAGCAGCCTCCGGGACAGCGGCTCCTACGAGCAGTACTTC.

This chain joins TRBV5-6 and TRBJ2-3; TRBD1 aligns across 7 bases. Germline CDR1 reads SGHDT; CDR2 reads YYEEEE. The V segment lost 4 bases and the J segment 4 bases; nucleotides outside the gene matches: 12. The CDR3 has 16 residues. DNA for the CDR3: TGTGCCAGCAGCCCTCCCCCAGACAGGGCCTCAGATACGCAGTATTTT. Translated, it gives CASSPPPDRASDTQYF.